Listed below are T cell receptor beta chains from one sample, sequenced in a study of naive and memory T cell subsets. TCRdb re-analysed the UMI-ligation and nested PCR reads in MiXCR, keeping a single row per CDR3 protein. The sample consists of roughly 83,000 distinct CDR3 sequences, approximately 11% of them appearing once. The material sequenced was naive CD4+ T cells from blood. Every receptor here comes from a human donor in good health. Both conserved end residues are trimmed from each CDR3. Fields, in order: J gene, V gene, CDR3 protein.

TRBJ1-1 TRBV10-3 AIRVDRGDAEAF
TRBJ2-1 TRBV30 AWSPGRGQNSNEQF
TRBJ2-3 TRBV7-2 ATNRDTDTQY
TRBJ1-2 TRBV4-3 ASSPEGQPPQGYGYT
TRBJ1-1 TRBV6-2/TRBV6-3 ASSYGGTEAF
TRBJ1-1 TRBV29-1 SVGRANTEAF
TRBJ2-3 TRBV12-3/TRBV12-4 ASSLGASSRTDTQY
TRBJ2-7 TRBV28 ASRTTGQYEQY
TRBJ2-7 TRBV4-3 ASSLGRDYEQY
TRBJ2-7 TRBV11-2 ASSLSTGSTYEQY
TRBJ1-5 TRBV4-3 ASSQTGSLSSYSNQPQH
TRBJ2-1 TRBV20-1 SATSAATYNEQF
TRBJ2-7 TRBV6-1 ASGDFYEQY
TRBJ2-1 TRBV2 ASSFDRNHEQF
TRBJ2-1 TRBV2 ASSVRAKRYNEQF
TRBJ1-1 TRBV11-1 ASLEGKDTEAF
TRBJ1-1 TRBV6-2/TRBV6-3 ASSYPRDNTEAF
TRBJ1-1 TRBV27 ASSPPGVTEAF
TRBJ2-2 TRBV6-5 ASTVDRSFVGELF
TRBJ2-3 TRBV6-6 ASSYSGTGVADTQY
TRBJ1-1 TRBV29-1 SALGDSMNTEAF
TRBJ2-1 TRBV7-2 ASSLSPGLAGGAGEQF
TRBJ2-3 TRBV28 ASSNRGPSDTQY
TRBJ1-1 TRBV2 ARGNTEAF
TRBJ2-3 TRBV3-1 ASSQSDTQY
TRBJ1-1 TRBV21-1 AHIRHRVCTEAF
TRBJ1-5 TRBV12-3/TRBV12-4 ASSLVGYKNQPQH
TRBJ1-4 TRBV10-3 AISPGHYPPMGNEKLF
TRBJ2-3 TRBV20-1 SAQPAGGSPTDTQY
TRBJ2-7 TRBV25-1 TSSEPGTGAYEQY
TRBJ2-3 TRBV7-2 ASSLVGGIGTDTQY
TRBJ2-5 TRBV4-3 ASSQVFGTGTETQY
TRBJ1-4 TRBV12-3/TRBV12-4 ASGVRDEKLF
TRBJ1-2 TRBV20-1 SASSAANYGYT
TRBJ2-3 TRBV12-3/TRBV12-4 ASRIRGVNTDTQY
TRBJ2-5 TRBV10-3 AISERGEETQY
TRBJ2-3 TRBV10-3 AISERGDTQY
TRBJ2-3 TRBV2 ASSEFEGWRQY
TRBJ1-1 TRBV5-1 ASHHGLGEAF
TRBJ2-7 TRBV6-2/TRBV6-3 ASSYPTERDQKRRGSYEQY
TRBJ2-1 TRBV7-2 ASSLSGSSYNEQF
TRBJ1-6 TRBV12-3/TRBV12-4 ASTTTGLDSPLH
TRBJ2-3 TRBV18 ASSPADTQY
TRBJ2-3 TRBV20-1 SARDPPNTQY
TRBJ2-7 TRBV6-1 ASSPGEAGHYEQY
TRBJ2-7 TRBV2 ASSWTRTYEQY